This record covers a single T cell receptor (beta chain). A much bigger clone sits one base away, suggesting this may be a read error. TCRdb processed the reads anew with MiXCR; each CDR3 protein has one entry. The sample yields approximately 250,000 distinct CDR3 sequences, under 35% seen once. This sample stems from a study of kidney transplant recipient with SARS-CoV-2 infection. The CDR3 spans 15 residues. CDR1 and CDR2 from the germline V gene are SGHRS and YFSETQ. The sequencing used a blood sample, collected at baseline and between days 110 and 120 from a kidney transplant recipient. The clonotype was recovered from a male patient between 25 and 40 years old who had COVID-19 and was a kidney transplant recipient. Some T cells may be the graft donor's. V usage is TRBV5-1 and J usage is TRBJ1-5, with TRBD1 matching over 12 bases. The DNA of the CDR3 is TGCGCCAGCAGCCTCGGGACAGGGGGCATTCAGCTCCAGCATTTT. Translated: CASSLGTGGIQLQHF.